One sample yielded the 27 T cell receptor beta chains listed below, sequenced in a study of T cell responses to AZD1222 COVID-19 vaccine. Sequencing used immunoSEQ multiplex PCR; TCRdb keeps in-frame clones, though not all of them. The sample holds 150,000 or so clones, 89% seen once. The specimen comprised peripheral blood, sampled on day 0 of AZD1222 vaccination. These receptors all stem from an adult in good health.

This rearrangement joins TRBV19 to TRBJ1-1; D is possibly TRBD1 (6 bases). The CDR3 covers 14 residues. Trimming cost V 5 bases and J 0 bases, with 10 bases left between them. Germline assignment: CDR1 LNHDA and CDR2 SQIVND (reference sequence). CDR3 sequence: CASSLDSLNTEAFF. In DNA, the CDR3 is TGTGCCAGTAGTCTGGACAGCTTGAACACTGAAGCTTTCTTT. The full variable domain, with the rest looked up from reference TRBV19 and TRBJ1-1, is DGGITQSPKYLFRKEGQNVTLSCEQNLNHDAMYWYRQDPGQGLRLIYYSQIVNDFQKGDIAEGYSVSREKKESFPLTVTSAQKNPTAFYLCASSLDSLNTEAFFGQGTRLTVV.

J is TRBJ2-7 and V is TRBV7-9; D is perhaps TRBD2 (5 bases). The CDR3 is 15 residues long. With 5 bases removed from V and 4 bases from J, the gap between germline ends came to 18 bases. Germline assignment: CDR1 SEHNR and CDR2 FQNEAQ (reference sequence). Here the CDR3 reads CASSPPTRPRYEQYF. In nucleotides, the CDR3 is TGTGCCAGCAGCCCCCCCACTAGGCCGAGGTACGAGCAGTACTTC.

V and J are TRBV6-4 and TRBJ2-2; the match to TRBD1 covers 7 bases. CDR1 and CDR2 from the germline V gene are MRHNA and SNTAGT. Trimming took 4 bases from V and 4 from J; bases not matched to a gene: 6. The CDR3 is 15 amino acids. The CDR3 DNA sequence: TGTGCCAGCAGTGTGGTAGGGGGCAGCACCGGGGAGCTGTTTTTT. It encodes CASSVVGGSTGELFF.

The chain's CDR3 is CASSLGSNQPQHF. CDR3 in DNA: TGTGCCAGCAGTTTAGGCAGCAATCAGCCCCAGCATTTT. V and J are TRBV27 and TRBJ1-5; D uncertain. Trimming cost V 2 bases and J 1 base, with 3 bases left between them. From germline, CDR1 is MNHEY and CDR2 SMNVEV (reference sequence). This CDR3 contains 13 residues.

The V and J genes are TRBV7-2 and TRBJ1-5, with TRBD1 as a possible D gene (5 bases). The ends were cut back, 1 base at V and 6 bases at J, with 13 bases in the middle. The CDR3 is 15 residues long. Germline V CDR1 and CDR2: SGHTA, FQGNSA. In nucleotides, the CDR3 is TGTGCCAGCAGCTTAGTCCAGGGCCGGGGTCAGCCCCAGCATTTT. This gives the protein CASSLVQGRGQPQHF.

V and J are TRBV6-5 and TRBJ1-2; tentatively, D is TRBD1 (5 bases). This CDR3 comprises 12 residues. Germline lookup yields CDR1 MNHEY and CDR2 SVGAGI. Trimming took off 5 bases at V and 12 bases at J, with 16 bases between the two ends. In nucleotides, the CDR3 is TGTGCCAGCAGTCAACCCGGGACGGCTAACACCTTC. Encoded protein: CASSQPGTANTF.

This chain uses TRBV7-3 with TRBJ2-6; 14 nucleotides agree with TRBD2. This CDR3 spans 20 amino acids. Germline trimming cut 1 base from V and 2 bases from J; bases unmatched to any gene: 7. Germline lookup yields CDR1 SGHTA and CDR2 FQGTGA. This CDR3 reads CASSLKPRLAGGTGANVLTF. In nucleotides, the CDR3 is TGTGCCAGCAGCTTAAAACCCCGACTAGCGGGAGGGACTGGGGCCAACGTCCTGACTTTC.

This clone was detected a few times. The rearrangement joins TRBV19 to TRBJ2-5, with D possibly matching TRBD2 (6 bases). V was pared by 5 bases and J by 4 bases, with 20 bases between. CDR1 and CDR2 (germline): LNHDA, SQIVND (reference sequence). CDR3 size: 16 residues. The CDR3 bases are TGTGCCAGTAGTCCTAGTTCTGCCGGGAGCAGAGAGACCCAGTACTTC. This sequence encodes CASSPSSAGSRETQYF.

V usage is TRBV7-9 and J usage is TRBJ2-1; 13 nucleotides agree with TRBD2. The trim removed 2 bases at V and 8 bases at J, leaving 15 bases unmatched. Looked up from germline, CDR1 is SEHNR and CDR2 is FQNEAQ (reference sequence). The CDR3 length is 19 residues. The CDR3 here is CASSLTGTSGERRKHEQFF. CDR3 nucleotides: TGTGCCAGCAGCTTAACGGGGACTAGCGGGGAACGGCGTAAGCATGAGCAGTTCTTC.

This sequence joins TRBV7-9 and TRBJ1-5; D remains unclear. The germline gives CDR1 SEHNR, CDR2 FQNEAQ (reference sequence). V lost 1 base, J lost 6 bases, and 7 bases lay in between. This CDR3 contains 13 residues. As DNA, the CDR3 is TGTGCCAGCAGCTTAGGGATTGCTCAGCCCCAGCATTTT. Translating gives CASSLGIAQPQHF.

This clone was detected only once. The chain combines TRBV24-1 with TRBJ2-7, with a weak D call TRBD1 (5 bases). Trimming cost V 5 bases and J 1 base, with 8 bases left between them. CDR3 length: 13 residues. Looked up from germline, CDR1 is KGHDR and CDR2 is SFDVKD. The CDR3 DNA sequence: TGTGCCACCAGTGCTGGGGCGTCCTACGAGCAGTACTTC. This encodes CATSAGASYEQYF.

The chain employs TRBV7-2 and TRBJ2-7; D assignment may be TRBD1 or TRBD2 (6 bases each). With 2 bases removed from V and 1 base from J, the gap between germline ends came to 9 bases. Germline V CDR1 and CDR2: SGHTA, FQGNSA. The CDR3 covers 14 residues. The CDR3 coding sequence is TGTGCCAGCAGCTTAAGGGGGGCATCCTACGAGCAGTACTTC. This sequence encodes CASSLRGASYEQYF.

The V gene is TRBV19, the J gene TRBJ2-3; TRBD2 matches at 8 bases. Germline V gene data show CDR1 as LNHDA and CDR2 as SQIVND (reference sequence). Germline trimming cut 7 bases from V and 2 bases from J; bases unmatched to any gene: 11. The CDR3 has 16 amino acids. The CDR3 is CASKLSGGAATDTQYF. The CDR3 DNA reads as TGTGCCAGTAAGCTCTCCGGGGGGGCTGCCACAGATACGCAGTATTTT. Complete variable domain (other parts from reference TRBV19 and TRBJ2-3): DGGITQSPKYLFRKEGQNVTLSCEQNLNHDAMYWYRQDPGQGLRLIYYSQIVNDFQKGDIAEGYSVSREKKESFPLTVTSAQKNPTAFYLCASKLSGGAATDTQYFGPGTRLTVL.

This clone appeared a single time. The J gene is TRBJ1-2, the V gene TRBV7-9; possible D gene TRBD1, 5 bases. The CDR3 consists of 15 residues. V lost 7 bases and J lost 7, with 22 bases in between. Looked up from germline, CDR1 is SEHNR and CDR2 is FQNEAQ (reference sequence). This CDR3 is CASTLGDLFQSGYTF. Here the CDR3 DNA reads TGTGCCAGCACCCTAGGGGATCTATTTCAATCTGGCTACACCTTC.

The rearrangement joins TRBV20-1 to TRBJ2-5; 8 nucleotides match TRBD1. CDR3 length: 15 residues. The V and J ends lost 3 bases and 5 bases, in that order; junction bases with no gene match: 11. CDR1 and CDR2 from the germline V gene are DFQATT and SNEGSKA (reference sequence). The CDR3, as DNA: TGCAGTGCTAGTTCAGGGGGCGAGAACCTTGAGACCCAGTACTTC. Translating gives CSASSGGENLETQYF.

The genes are TRBV6-5 and TRBJ1-2; D unresolved. Germline CDR1 and CDR2: MNHEY and SVGAGI. The CDR3 covers 13 residues. Trimming shortened V by 5 bases and J by 4 bases, and 11 bases separated the two germline ends. CDR3 DNA sequence: TGTGCCAGCAGTCGGTCGGAGACCTATGGCTACACCTTC. Residues: CASSRSETYGYTF.

V and J are TRBV27 and TRBJ2-5, with D possibly being TRBD1 (6 bases). With 6 bases removed from V and 2 bases from J, the gap between germline ends came to 7 bases. Germline loops: CDR1 MNHEY, CDR2 SMNVEV (reference sequence). CDR3 size: 12 residues. The CDR3, as DNA: TGTGCCAGCAGGAGGGGGCAAGAGACCCAGTACTTC. Residues: CASRRGQETQYF.

This chain joins TRBV6-2 or TRBV6-3 and TRBJ2-7; 7 positions agree with TRBD2. Germline CDR1 reads MNHEY; CDR2 reads SVGEGT. The CDR3 is made up of 17 amino acids. The ends lost 6 bases at V and 0 bases at J; junction bases unmatched: 14. The CDR3, as DNA: TGTGCCAGCAGCCTAAGGCAACTAGCGCCATTCTCCTACGAGCAGTACTTC. Its protein product is CASSLRQLAPFSYEQYF.

This chain joins TRBV7-9 and TRBJ2-1; the match to TRBD1 covers 11 bases. Germline CDR1 reads SEHNR; CDR2 reads FQNEAQ (reference sequence). The trim removed 7 bases at V and 3 bases at J, leaving 5 bases unmatched. This CDR3 is 15 amino acids long. This chain's CDR3 is CASTMGQGDYNEQFF. The CDR3 DNA sequence: TGTGCCAGCACCATGGGACAGGGGGACTACAATGAGCAGTTCTTC.

V is TRBV10-1 and J is TRBJ2-1, with D possibly being TRBD1 (6 bases). The V end was cut by 3 bases, the J end by 3 bases, with 12 bases between. The length of the CDR3 is 15 residues. Germline CDR1 is WNHNN and CDR2 is SYGVQD (reference sequence). Here the CDR3 DNA reads TGCGCCAGCAGTGATTACAGGGAAGGCTACAATGAGCAGTTCTTC. Protein: CASSDYREGYNEQFF.

In its sample, this clone was seen once. The CDR3 sequence: CASTTSGRNEQFF. The CDR3 DNA reads as TGTGCCAGCACGACTAGCGGGAGGAATGAGCAGTTCTTC. V and J are TRBV6-5 and TRBJ2-1; 13 bases are a match to TRBD2. The CDR3 totals 13 residues. Germline V gene lookup returns CDR1 MNHEY and CDR2 SVGAGI. The V and J ends lost 7 bases and 7 bases, in that order; junction bases with no gene match: 1.

This clone was detected only once. The CDR3 DNA reads as TGTGCCAGCAGCTTTCCGGACAGGGGGGGTTATGGCTACACCTTC. Encoded protein: CASSFPDRGGYGYTF. The chain links TRBV5-6 to TRBJ1-2; TRBD1 aligns across 10 bases. Looked up from germline, CDR1 is SGHDT and CDR2 is YYEEEE. The CDR3 is made up of 15 amino acids. V gave up 2 bases and J gave up 5 bases; unmatched junction bases: 6.

This sequence joins TRBV30 and TRBJ2-1; TRBD1 matches 9 bases. Germline lookup yields CDR1 GTSNPN and CDR2 SVGIG (reference sequence). There are 13 residues in the CDR3. Losses at the gene ends were 3 bases for V and 12 bases for J; bases not matched to a gene: 9. CDR3 coding DNA: TGTGCCTGGAGGACCGGGACAGGGTTTTGGCAGTTCTTC. It is translated as CAWRTGTGFWQFF.

V is TRBV7-9 and J is TRBJ1-2, with TRBD1 matching 9 bases. This CDR3 contains 16 residues. Germline values: CDR1 SEHNR, CDR2 FQNEAQ (reference sequence). Trimming cost V 5 bases and J 8 bases; bases outside gene matches: 15. CDR3 coding DNA: TGTGCCAGCAGCATACGGACAGGGGCCTCAGGAGGAGGCTACACCTTC. The encoded protein is CASSIRTGASGGGYTF.

This chain uses TRBV28 with TRBJ2-5, with D unresolved. This CDR3 is 15 amino acids long. Germline V lookup: CDR1 MDHEN, CDR2 SYDVKM. Between the trimmed V and J ends, which lost 3 bases and 1 base, there was a span of 12 bases. CDR3 protein: CASSLTKDVQETQYF. CDR3 in DNA: TGTGCCAGCAGTTTGACCAAAGACGTCCAAGAGACCCAGTACTTC. Together with reference TRBV28 and TRBJ2-5, the CDR3 gives the full variable domain: DVKVTQSSRYLVKRTGEKVFLECVQDMDHENMFWYRQDPGLGLRLIYFSYDVKMKEKGDIPEGYSVSREKKERFSLILESASTNQTSMYLCASSLTKDVQETQYFGPGTRLLVL.

The chain couples TRBV6-5 to TRBJ2-3, with D unresolved. V was cut by 0 bases and J by 4 bases, with 11 bases left in between. This CDR3 has 15 residues. Per the germline V gene, CDR1 is MNHEY and CDR2 is SVGAGI. The CDR3 region has the DNA TGTGCCAGCAGTTACTCTGGGCGGATGCCAGATACGCAGTATTTT. Translating it yields CASSYSGRMPDTQYF.

The chain joins TRBV3-1 (or the pseudogene TRBV3-2) to TRBJ2-1; TRBD2 matches 11 bases. J gave up 0 bases and V 4 bases, and 8 bases lay outside the gene matches. The CDR3 runs 18 residues. Germline loops: CDR1 LGHDT, CDR2 YNNKEL (reference sequence). CDR3 sequence: CASSPTSGRVYSYNEQFF. In nucleotides, the CDR3 is TGTGCCAGCAGCCCAACTAGCGGGAGAGTATACTCCTACAATGAGCAGTTCTTC.